This TCR beta chain was recovered during a study of CD8 T cells in Susac syndrome. Sequencing of TCR beta was carried out in blood CD8+ and CD4+ T cells. Healthy donors constituted the controls, which were matched for age and sex. Negative isolation was used for CD8+ and CD4+ T cells and FACS enrichment for TEMRA cells. Random hexamers were used to reverse transcribe an amount of 0.5 to 1 ug RNA. TCRdb re-called the immunoSEQ multiplex PCR reads with MiXCR, one entry per CDR3 protein. The table includes around 170,000 distinct CDR3 sequences, approximately 90% detected once. V lost 0 bases and J 0 bases, leaving 9 bases between the germline ends. The germline V gene encodes CDR1 SGHAT and CDR2 FQNNGV. CDR3 size: 16 residues.

The chain has TRBV11-2 and TRBJ1-3; no reliable D call. The source of this sequence is a human donor in good health. Sequencing was done on a sample of CD4+ T cells from PBMCs. CDR3 in amino acids: CASSLELANSGNTIYF. For the CDR3, the DNA is TGTGCCAGCAGCTTAGAATTGGCTAACTCTGGAAACACCATATATTTT.